The entry below describes one T cell receptor (beta chain). Its antigen is undetermined. A read error may produce the germline difference seen at one junction end. CDR3 length: 13 amino acids. Germline lookup yields CDR1 DFQATT and CDR2 SNEGSKA (reference sequence). These data are taken from a study of glioma-infiltrating T cells. Study outcomes and limitations: Gliomas, especially low-grade, showed above-expected tissue-blood divergence; non-neoplastic patients showed below. Only very few CDR3 sequences appeared in both tissue and blood.

TCR alpha and beta CDR3 regions were amplified from RNA using iRepertoire nested multiplex PCR. One-step reverse transcription and amplification started from approximately 100-400 ng of tissue mRNA or PBMC total RNA. MiXCR was run by TCRdb on the multiplex PCR reads, yielding one entry per CDR3 protein. The sample includes approximately 190,000 distinct CDR3 sequences, roughly 32% of them seen just once. The TCR originated in a human donor with low-grade glioma or glioblastoma, undergoing nonglioma brain surgery, or in good health (not recorded which). The rearrangement links TRBV20-1 to TRBJ2-3, with a possible D match to TRBD1 (5 bases). Specimen: glioma tissue, nonneoplastic brain tissue, or PBMCs (not recorded which). The CDR3 protein is CSACDPQGDTQYF. CDR3 coding DNA: TGCAGTGCGTGCGACCCCCAGGGCGATACCCAGTATTTT.